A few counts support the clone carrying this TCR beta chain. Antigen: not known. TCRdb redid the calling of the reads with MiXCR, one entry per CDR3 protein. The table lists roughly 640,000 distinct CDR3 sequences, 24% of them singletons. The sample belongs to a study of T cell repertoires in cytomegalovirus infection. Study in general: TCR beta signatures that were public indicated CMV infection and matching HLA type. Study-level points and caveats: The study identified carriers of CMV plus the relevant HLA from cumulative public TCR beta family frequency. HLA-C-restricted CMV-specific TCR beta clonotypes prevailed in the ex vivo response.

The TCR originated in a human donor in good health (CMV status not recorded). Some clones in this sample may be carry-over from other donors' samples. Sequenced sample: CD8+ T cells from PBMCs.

The DNA for the CDR3 is TGTGCCAGCAGCGCCGGACAGGCTTCCTACGAGCAGTACTTC. Its translation is CASSAGQASYEQYF. The chain joins TRBV11-2 to TRBJ2-7; 7 nucleotides agree with TRBD1. The ends lost 5 bases at V and 1 base at J; junction bases unmatched: 5. The CDR3 loop spans 14 amino acids. Germline V lookup: CDR1 SGHAT, CDR2 FQNNGV.